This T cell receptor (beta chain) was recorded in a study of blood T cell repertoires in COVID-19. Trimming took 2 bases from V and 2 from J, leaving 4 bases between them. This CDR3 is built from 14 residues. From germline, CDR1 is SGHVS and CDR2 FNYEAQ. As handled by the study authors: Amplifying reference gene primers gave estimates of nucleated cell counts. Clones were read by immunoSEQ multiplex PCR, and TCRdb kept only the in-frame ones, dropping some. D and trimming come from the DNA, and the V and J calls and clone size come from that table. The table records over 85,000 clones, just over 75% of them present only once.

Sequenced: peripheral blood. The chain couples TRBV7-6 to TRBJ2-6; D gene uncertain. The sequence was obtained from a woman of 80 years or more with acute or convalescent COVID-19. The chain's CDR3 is CASSLSPGANVLTF. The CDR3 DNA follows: TGTGCCAGCAGCTTATCTCCTGGGGCCAACGTCCTGACTTTC.